The 31 T cell receptor beta chains given below trace back to one sample, sequenced in a study of CD8 T cells in Susac syndrome. When the RNA was reverse transcribed, random hexamers were used with an input of 0.5 to 1 ug. TCRdb called the immunoSEQ multiplex PCR reads again in MiXCR, with one record for every CDR3 protein. The table lists a few hundred thousand distinct CDR3 sequences, approximately 84% of them singletons. The material sequenced was CD8+ T cells from PBMCs. Receptors originate from a human donor with multiple sclerosis.

This clonotype was seen a single time. The rearrangement uses TRBV2 and TRBJ2-1; D is undetermined. The length of the CDR3 is 10 residues. CDR1 is SNHLY and CDR2 is FYNNEI in the germline V gene. V lost 9 bases, J lost 7 bases, and 7 bases lay in between. DNA for the CDR3: TGTGCCAGTAACTCAAATGAGCAGTTCTTC. Translated: CASNSNEQFF.

CDR3: CASSSPGTSPPEQYF. The CDR3 DNA reads TGTGCCAGCAGCTCACCCGGGACTAGCCCCCCCGAGCAGTACTTC. This chain links TRBV7-6 with TRBJ2-7, with 9 nucleotides matching TRBD2. Germline V gene lookup returns CDR1 SGHVS and CDR2 FNYEAQ. The CDR3 consists of 15 residues. The V gene end was trimmed by 4 bases and the J gene end by 6 bases; junction bases not matched to a gene: 10.

This chain links TRBV28 with TRBJ2-7, with TRBD1 as a possible D gene (5 bases). The CDR3 runs to 16 residues. The V gene lost 5 bases and the J gene lost 2 bases, with 19 bases spanning the gap. Germline lookup yields CDR1 MDHEN and CDR2 SYDVKM. CDR3 sequence (DNA): TGTGCCAGCAGTCCCTCCCGAAAGGGGAATCCCTACGAGCAGTACTTC. This encodes CASSPSRKGNPYEQYF.

In this sample, this clonotype turned up once. The J gene is TRBJ2-5, the V gene TRBV3-1, with 7 bases matching TRBD1. CDR3 length equals 15 residues. V shed 2 bases and J 5 bases; nucleotides not matched to a gene: 8. Germline-derived CDR1 and CDR2 are LGHDT and YNNKEL (reference sequence). The CDR3 nucleotides read TGTGCCAGCAGCCAAAGGACAGGAGGACCGGAGACCCAGTACTTC. Protein sequence: CASSQRTGGPETQYF.

The CDR3 sequence is CASSRPGTGAESYEQYF. For the CDR3, the DNA is TGTGCCAGCAGCCGTCCCGGGACAGGGGCAGAATCCTACGAGCAGTACTTC. V gene TRBV7-9 combines with J gene TRBJ2-7; 10 nucleotides match TRBD1. J gave up 1 base and V 5 bases, and 11 bases lay outside the gene matches. CDR3 size: 17 residues. Germline V gene data show CDR1 as SEHNR and CDR2 as FQNEAQ (reference sequence).

The chain combines TRBV19 with TRBJ2-6; TRBD2 aligns across 12 bases. Germline loops: CDR1 LNHDA, CDR2 SQIVND (reference sequence). V dropped 1 base and J dropped 2; count of bases not matched to a gene: 12. The CDR3 has 21 residues. The CDR3 DNA is TGTGCCAGTAGTATAGGCTTTAAGCTAGCGGGAGGGATCCCTGGGGCCAACGTCCTGACTTTC. It encodes CASSIGFKLAGGIPGANVLTF.

The CDR3 DNA reads TGTGCCAGCAGTTACTCGAGTCCCGGACAGGACAGGCGGTATGGCTACACCTTC. It is translated as CASSYSSPGQDRRYGYTF. This sequence joins TRBV6-2 or TRBV6-3 and TRBJ1-2; the match to TRBD1 covers 7 bases. Germline values: CDR1 MNHEY, CDR2 SVGEGT. The trim removed 0 bases at V and 5 bases at J, leaving 15 bases unmatched. The CDR3 spans 18 residues.

This clonotype was counted between two and nine times. This chain uses TRBV11-2 with TRBJ2-6, with D maybe TRBD2 (5 bases). The CDR3 is made up of 15 amino acids. The germline gives CDR1 SGHAT, CDR2 FQNNGV. V was pared by 5 bases and J by 2 bases, with 10 bases between. Here the CDR3 reads CASSQERAGANVLTF. The CDR3 DNA follows: TGTGCCAGCAGCCAAGAGAGGGCTGGGGCCAACGTCCTGACTTTC. The full variable domain, with the rest looked up from reference TRBV11-2 and TRBJ2-6, is EAGVAQSPRYKIIEKRQSVAFWCNPISGHATLYWYQQILGQGPKLLIQFQNNGVVDDSQLPKDRFSAERLKGVDSTLKIQPAKLEDSAVYLCASSQERAGANVLTFGAGSRLTVL.

The sample holds a few counts of this clonotype. The CDR3: CASSSGHNEQFF. As DNA, the CDR3 is TGTGCCAGCAGCTCCGGGCACAATGAGCAGTTCTTC. The chain combines TRBV7-8 with TRBJ2-1, with unresolved D. Trimming removed 4 bases from V and 5 bases from J, with 6 bases in between. CDR1 SGHVS and CDR2 FQNEAQ come from the germline V gene. This CDR3 spans 12 amino acids.

The V and J genes are TRBV28 and TRBJ2-1, with D possibly matching TRBD2 (6 bases). CDR3 length equals 14 residues. Per germline, CDR1 MDHEN and CDR2 SYDVKM. Trimming removed 8 bases at V and 6 bases at J, with 17 bases between. The CDR3 protein is CASRDAVGSNEQFF. The CDR3 DNA reads as TGTGCCAGCCGGGACGCCGTCGGGAGCAATGAGCAGTTCTTC. Drawing the rest from reference TRBV28 and TRBJ2-1, the complete variable domain is DVKVTQSSRYLVKRTGEKVFLECVQDMDHENMFWYRQDPGLGLRLIYFSYDVKMKEKGDIPEGYSVSREKKERFSLILESASTNQTSMYLCASRDAVGSNEQFFGPGTRLTVL.

The chain joins TRBV7-9 to TRBJ2-3, with no clear D. Trimming cost V 2 bases and J 3 bases, with 15 bases left between them. Germline V lookup: CDR1 SEHNR, CDR2 FQNEAQ (reference sequence). The CDR3 is made up of 16 amino acids. The CDR3 region has the DNA TGTGCCAGCAGCTTACGCCCCGTTCCCTCTACAGATACGCAGTATTTT. Its translation: CASSLRPVPSTDTQYF.

The chain employs TRBV30 and TRBJ2-2, with 7 bases matching TRBD1. Losses at the gene ends were 5 bases for V and 9 bases for J; bases not matched to a gene: 12. Looked up from germline, CDR1 is GTSNPN and CDR2 is SVGIG (reference sequence). The CDR3 length is 14 residues. As DNA, the CDR3 is TGTGCCTGGGGGTTCGGGACAGAGGGCTGGGAGCTGTTTTTT. Amino acid sequence: CAWGFGTEGWELFF.

V is TRBV5-8 and J is TRBJ2-1, with D possibly being TRBD2 (6 bases). Germline V lookup: CDR1 SGHTS, CDR2 YDEGEE. V dropped 5 bases and J dropped 6 bases, with 12 bases sitting between them. The CDR3 has 13 amino acids. CDR3 amino acids: CASRTEEGNEQFF. In nucleotides, the CDR3 is TGTGCCAGCAGAACCGAGGAGGGCAATGAGCAGTTCTTC.

This chain links TRBV23-1 with TRBJ2-5; weak D call: TRBD2 (5 bases). TRBV23-1 is labeled an ORF, and its function is uncertain. V lost 4 bases to trimming and J lost 1 base, with 10 bases between them. The CDR3 is made up of 14 amino acids. CDR3 nucleotide sequence: TGCGCCAGCAGTCCCCGGGGTATCCAAGAGACCCAGTACTTC. Encoded protein: CASSPRGIQETQYF.

This chain uses TRBV9 with TRBJ2-3; the D is unclear. The CDR3 is 14 residues long. CDR1 SGDLS and CDR2 YYNGEE come from the germline V gene. With 2 bases removed from V and 4 bases from J, the gap between germline ends came to 11 bases. As DNA, the CDR3 is TGTGCCAGCAGCGTTAACAGTAGCCCAGATACGCAGTATTTT. Translating gives CASSVNSSPDTQYF.

The chain uses TRBV27 and TRBJ2-1, with D hard to call. Germline V gives CDR1 MNHEY, CDR2 SMNVEV (reference sequence). Trimming stripped 2 bases from V and 2 bases from J, with 4 bases between. CDR3 size: 13 residues. The CDR3 DNA sequence: TGTGCCAGCAGTTTAATCCCCTACAATGAGCAGTTCTTC. Amino acids: CASSLIPYNEQFF.

V gene TRBV7-3 combines with J gene TRBJ2-6; 8 bases line up with TRBD1. With V trimmed by 5 bases and J by 2 bases, 5 bases remained unmatched. The CDR3 covers 16 residues. CDR1 and CDR2 (germline): SGHTA, FQGTGA. CDR3 coding DNA: TGTGCCAGCAGCGCCCGACAGGGGCCTGGGGCCAACGTCCTGACTTTC. Translated: CASSARQGPGANVLTF.

The V gene is TRBV18, the J gene TRBJ1-2; tentative D call: TRBD1 (6 bases). V shed 0 bases and J shed 5 bases, with 16 bases lying between them. Germline V gene lookup returns CDR1 KGHSH and CDR2 LQKENI. This CDR3 contains 16 residues. The CDR3 protein is CASSPPGQGLPYGYTF. The CDR3 DNA reads as TGTGCCAGCTCACCACCGGGGCAGGGGCTCCCTTATGGCTACACCTTC.

The chain couples TRBV7-3 to TRBJ1-5; no clear D. The germline V and J ends were trimmed by 5 bases and 0 bases, with 11 bases remaining between them. Germline lookup yields CDR1 SGHTA and CDR2 FQGTGA. The CDR3 sequence is 15 residues long. The DNA of the CDR3 is TGTGCCAGCAGCCCCCCGGAGGATAGCAATCAGCCCCAGCATTTT. It specifies CASSPPEDSNQPQHF.

This chain joins TRBV19 and TRBJ2-3; 7 bases line up with TRBD1. Trimming cost V 3 bases and J 5 bases; bases outside gene matches: 8. The germline gives CDR1 LNHDA, CDR2 SQIVND (reference sequence). CDR3 length: 15 amino acids. CDR3 bases: TGTGCCAGTAGTATCCGGGACAGAGGCGGAGATACGCAGTATTTT. It codes for CASSIRDRGGDTQYF.

V gene TRBV20-1 combines with J gene TRBJ1-3, with unresolved D. Germline V gives CDR1 DFQATT, CDR2 SNEGSKA (reference sequence). Deletions cut 6 bases from V and 10 bases from J, with 16 bases between. This CDR3 comprises 12 residues. The CDR3, as DNA: TGCAGTGCCCAGACCCGGGAGGATACCATATATTTT. Amino acid sequence: CSAQTREDTIYF.

The chain has TRBV6-6 and TRBJ2-7; D gene uncertain. Germline-derived CDR1 and CDR2 are MNHNY and SVGAGI (reference sequence). Trimming cost V 0 bases and J 0 bases, with 9 bases left between them. The CDR3 extends over 15 amino acids. CDR3 sequence: CASSYSGGVSYEQYF. CDR3 DNA: TGTGCCAGCAGTTACTCGGGCGGTGTCTCCTACGAGCAGTACTTC.

V usage is TRBV6-5 and J usage is TRBJ2-2; D tentatively reads TRBD1 or TRBD2 (5 bases each). This CDR3 is built from 15 residues. Trimming removed 4 bases at V and 3 bases at J, with 12 bases between. Germline CDR1 is MNHEY and CDR2 is SVGAGI. CDR3 region: CASSSPGRDTGELFF. CDR3 bases: TGTGCCAGCAGTTCTCCGGGGCGGGACACCGGGGAGCTGTTTTTT.

The genes are TRBV29-1 and TRBJ2-6; D is unclear. This CDR3 is built from 15 residues. V lost 2 bases and J 1 base, leaving 9 bases between the germline ends. CDR1 and CDR2 from the germline V gene are SQVTM and ANQGSEA. CDR3 DNA: TGCAGCGTTGAAATCGGAGAGTCTGGGGCCAACGTCCTGACTTTC. As protein: CSVEIGESGANVLTF.

The gene calls are TRBV20-1 and TRBJ1-4; 8 bases match TRBD1. This CDR3 is built from 16 residues. Germline V gene data show CDR1 as DFQATT and CDR2 as SNEGSKA (reference sequence). V was clipped by 4 bases and J by 7 bases; unmatched bases: 14. This CDR3 reads CSAIRTGRLGGEKLFF. CDR3 DNA sequence: TGCAGTGCTATTCGGACAGGGCGGTTAGGAGGTGAAAAACTGTTTTTT.

The rearrangement joins TRBV28 to TRBJ1-6; possibly TRBD1 for D (5 bases). Germline CDR1 reads MDHEN; CDR2 reads SYDVKM. The V end lost 5 bases, the J end lost 7 bases, and 12 bases lay between the germline ends. The CDR3 is 14 residues long. In DNA form, the CDR3 reads TGTGCCAGCAGTCCCGCACCAGGGAATTCACCCCTCCACTTT. The encoded protein is CASSPAPGNSPLHF.

The chain carries TRBV10-3 and TRBJ2-7, with D tentatively TRBD1 (7 bases). The germline gives CDR1 ENHRY, CDR2 SYGVKD. The V gene lost 8 bases and the J gene lost 7 bases, with 18 bases spanning the gap. There are 13 residues in the CDR3. The CDR3 region is CAISGDRNGEQYF. The CDR3 bases are TGTGCCATCTCGGGGGACAGAAATGGGGAGCAGTACTTC.

This chain connects TRBV27 to TRBJ1-5; 7 bases match TRBD1. The germline V gene encodes CDR1 MNHEY and CDR2 SMNVEV (reference sequence). V gave up 6 bases and J gave up 2 bases; unmatched junction bases: 10. The CDR3 runs 16 residues. The CDR3 region is CASSASQGERNQPQHF. The DNA for the CDR3 is TGTGCCAGCAGCGCGAGTCAGGGGGAGCGCAATCAGCCCCAGCATTTT.

This rearrangement joins TRBV3-1 to TRBJ2-1, with D tentatively TRBD1 or TRBD2 (7 bases each). The V gene's germline CDR1 is LGHDT and CDR2 YNNKEL (reference sequence). This CDR3 is built from 16 residues. Trimming shortened V by 4 bases and J by 6 bases, and 19 bases separated the two germline ends. CDR3 coding DNA: TGTGCCAGCAGCCCGGCCAGGGGGAGGGCTCGCAATGAGCAGTTCTTC. Its translation: CASSPARGRARNEQFF.

The V and J genes are TRBV7-9 and TRBJ2-7; 9 bases agree with TRBD1. J lost 0 bases, V lost 6 bases, and 6 bases had no gene match. Germline V gene lookup returns CDR1 SEHNR and CDR2 FQNEAQ (reference sequence). This CDR3 comprises 15 residues. The DNA of the CDR3 is TGTGCCAGCAGGCAAACAGGGGGCACCTCCTACGAGCAGTACTTC. It encodes CASRQTGGTSYEQYF.

The rearrangement joins TRBV7-2 to TRBJ2-5; TRBD2 matches 7 bases. J was trimmed by 5 bases and V by 4 bases; bases with no gene match: 16. The CDR3 sequence is 17 residues long. The germline V gene has CDR1 SGHTA and CDR2 FQGNSA. As DNA, the CDR3 is TGTGCCAGCAGCTACCCCCCCGGGAGGCCCATGCAGGAGACCCAGTACTTC. Encoded protein: CASSYPPGRPMQETQYF.